Listed below are T cell receptor beta chains from one sample, sequenced in a study of blood T cell repertoires in COVID-19. Method: immunoSEQ multiplex PCR; TCRdb's copy keeps in-frame clones and lacks some. The repertoire includes tens of thousands of clones, around 79% of them detected once, and under 25% sits in the top ten. Sequenced: peripheral blood. The origin of the receptors is a woman aged 55-70 years with acute or convalescent COVID-19. Both conserved end residues are part of each CDR3. The D gene is left open where the match is weak. Rows give clone size only sometimes, using once, few, many, or a class for an expanded clone.

clone size	V gene	D gene	J gene	CDR3 protein	CDR3 DNA
-	TRBV6-1	-	TRBJ2-5	CASSENWETQYF	TGTGCCAGCAGTGAAAACTGGGAGACCCAGTACTTC
once	TRBV5-6	-	TRBJ1-6	CASSLGVVDSPLHF	TGTGCCAGCAGCCTCGGGGTCGTGGATTCACCCCTCCACTTT
-	TRBV6-5	-	TRBJ2-2	CASIQGNTGELFF	TGTGCCAGCATACAGGGGAACACCGGGGAGCTGTTTTTT
many	TRBV6-5	TRBD1	TRBJ1-2	CASSQGGSRGGYTF	TGTGCCAGCAGCCAGGGGGGCTCCCGCGGAGGCTACACCTTC
few	TRBV6-1	-	TRBJ1-1	CASRQGETEAFF	TGTGCCAGCAGACAGGGTGAGACTGAAGCTTTCTTT
-	TRBV7-8	-	TRBJ2-7	CASSRSGFYEQYF	TGTGCCAGCAGCCGTTCCGGGTTTTACGAGCAGTACTTC
-	TRBV24-1	TRBD2	TRBJ2-5	CATSDQTSGGTWETQYF	TGTGCCACCAGTGACCAGACTAGCGGGGGAACCTGGGAGACCCAGTACTTC
few	TRBV7-9	TRBD1	TRBJ2-1	CASSLRSGTGGYNEQFF	TGTGCCAGCAGCTTAAGGAGCGGGACAGGGGGCTACAATGAGCAGTTCTTC
-	TRBV11-2	-	TRBJ2-3	CASSLVRTYSSTDTQYF	TGTGCCAGCAGCTTAGTTAGGACTTACTCTAGCACAGATACGCAGTATTTT
-	TRBV30	-	TRBJ1-6	CAWSSTGVGSPLHF	TGTGCCTGGAGCTCCACGGGGGTAGGTTCACCCCTCCACTTT
-	TRBV7-2	-	TRBJ2-2	CASSTDRTNTGELFF	TGTGCCAGCAGCACCGACAGGACGAACACCGGGGAGCTGTTTTTT
-	TRBV20-1	TRBD1	TRBJ1-2	CSAVTGAGYTF	TGCAGTGCCGTGACAGGGGCCGGCTACACCTTC
-	TRBV20-1	-	TRBJ1-1	CSASWPGQEAFF	TGCAGTGCTAGTTGGCCCGGACAGGAAGCTTTCTTT
-	TRBV5-1	-	TRBJ1-5	CASSMDGISNQPQHF	TGCGCCAGCAGCATGGACGGGATTAGCAATCAGCCCCAGCATTTT
-	TRBV9	-	TRBJ2-3	CASSATGGRDTQYF	TGTGCCAGCAGCGCAACCGGGGGTCGGGATACGCAGTATTTT
once	TRBV25-1	-	TRBJ2-3	CASSEQGWVDTQYF	TGTGCCAGCAGTGAACAGGGGTGGGTAGATACGCAGTATTTT
-	TRBV7-2	TRBD2	TRBJ2-3	CASSQLAGGSDTQYF	TGTGCCAGCAGCCAATTGGCGGGGGGGTCGGATACGCAGTATTTT
-	TRBV4-3	TRBD1	TRBJ1-6	CASSLRQGAGDSPLHF	TGCGCCAGCAGCCTAAGACAGGGGGCTGGGGATTCACCCCTCCACTTT
-	TRBV9	-	TRBJ1-6	CASSVGQGLTPLHF	TGTGCCAGCAGCGTAGGGCAGGGCCTAACACCCCTCCACTTT
few	TRBV6-5	-	TRBJ1-4	CASSYAGQPNEKLFF	TGTGCCAGCAGTTACGCAGGACAGCCGAATGAAAAACTGTTTTTT
-	TRBV7-2	-	TRBJ1-2	CASSLGGADYGYTF	TGTGCCAGCAGCTTAGGGGGCGCGGACTATGGCTACACCTTC
-	TRBV7-2	-	TRBJ2-1	CASSRDTSYNEQFF	TGTGCCAGCAGCAGGGACACCAGCTACAATGAGCAGTTCTTC
many	TRBV29-1	-	TRBJ1-1	CSVVDTSTEAFF	TGCAGCGTTGTAGACACGAGCACTGAAGCTTTCTTT
many	TRBV6-6	-	TRBJ1-5	CASRTKGSGGNQPQHF	TGTGCCAGCCGCACAAAGGGGTCCGGTGGCAATCAGCCCCAGCATTTT
-	TRBV11-3	-	TRBJ2-1	CASSNQQGSEQFF	TGTGCCAGCAGCAACCAACAGGGATCGGAGCAGTTCTTC
-	TRBV30	-	TRBJ2-5	CAWSVTYQETQYF	TGTGCCTGGAGTGTGACTTACCAAGAGACCCAGTACTTC
-	TRBV30	-	TRBJ2-2	CAWRKASPTELFF	TGTGCCTGGAGAAAAGCTAGCCCGACGGAGCTGTTTTTT
-	TRBV11-2	-	TRBJ1-1	CASSLSETEAFF	TGTGCCAGCAGCTTAAGTGAGACTGAAGCTTTCTTT
once	TRBV7-9	-	TRBJ2-3	CASSLTYTDTQYF	TGTGCCAGCAGCTTAACATACACAGATACGCAGTATTTT
-	TRBV4-3	TRBD1	TRBJ2-1	CASSQLDRGFNYNEQFF	TGCGCCAGCAGCCAATTGGACAGGGGCTTCAATTACAATGAGCAGTTCTTC
-	TRBV28	TRBD1	TRBJ1-2	CASSLPGTDYGYTF	TGTGCCAGCAGTTTGCCGGGGACAGATTATGGCTACACCTTC
-	TRBV28	-	TRBJ1-3	CASSKGVLSGNTIYF	TGTGCCAGCAGTAAGGGGGTCCTCTCTGGAAACACCATATATTTT
-	TRBV7-9	TRBD1	TRBJ1-6	CASSPTGGSSPLHF	TGTGCCAGCAGCCCGACAGGGGGCAGTTCACCCCTCCACTTT
-	TRBV18	TRBD1	TRBJ1-4	CASSPRGLANEKLFF	TGTGCCAGCTCTCCCAGGGGGCTGGCTAATGAAAAACTGTTTTTT
-	TRBV15	-	TRBJ2-5	CATSFGLDQETQYF	TGTGCCACCAGCTTCGGACTCGATCAAGAGACCCAGTACTTC
-	TRBV29-1	TRBD1	TRBJ1-2	CSVDRQGAGYGYTF	TGCAGCGTGGATAGACAGGGGGCAGGCTATGGCTACACCTTC
-	TRBV2	TRBD1	TRBJ2-5	CASNPGTGGQTQYF	TGTGCCAGCAATCCAGGGACAGGGGGACAGACCCAGTACTTC
-	TRBV6-5	-	TRBJ1-6	CASSPGRDSPLHF	TGTGCCAGCAGCCCCGGGAGAGACTCACCCCTCCACTTT
-	TRBV9	-	TRBJ2-5	CASSVGGGMKTQYF	TGTGCCAGCAGCGTAGGAGGGGGAATGAAGACCCAGTACTTC
-	TRBV6-5	-	TRBJ2-2	CASLWNTGELFF	TGTGCCAGCCTCTGGAACACCGGGGAGCTGTTTTTT
-	TRBV4-1	-	TRBJ1-1	CASSQESGDTEAFF	TGCGCCAGCAGCCAAGAATCAGGGGACACTGAAGCTTTCTTT
-	TRBV12-3/TRBV12-4	-	TRBJ1-5	CASSSSVLKPQHF	TGTGCCAGCAGTTCTTCAGTCCTTAAACCCCAGCATTTT
-	TRBV4-2	-	TRBJ1-1	CASSQDQLEGTEAFF	TGTGCCAGCAGCCAAGATCAATTGGAGGGCACTGAAGCTTTCTTT
-	TRBV19	-	TRBJ2-7	CASSPRRDMGVEQYF	TGTGCCAGTAGTCCACGCCGGGACATGGGGGTCGAGCAGTACTTC
few	TRBV5-1	-	TRBJ2-7	CASSLAGEQSEQYF	TGCGCCAGCAGCTTGGCCGGAGAGCAGTCCGAGCAGTACTTC
-	TRBV7-3	-	TRBJ2-7	CASSSFQAKGSYEQYF	TGTGCCAGCAGCTCTTTCCAGGCAAAAGGTTCCTACGAGCAGTACTTC